Shown below are 27 T cell receptor beta chains from a single sample sequenced in a study of cytomegalovirus exposure and HLA in healthy donors. The protocol was immunoSEQ multiplex PCR, while the TCRdb copy is restricted to in-frame clones and leaves out a portion. The sample includes 150,000 to 170,000 clones, around 88% of them seen just once. Source material: PBMCs. The receptors come from a man younger than 35 in good health and CMV-seropositive.

J is TRBJ2-5 and V is TRBV7-9; D possibly corresponds to TRBD2 (6 bases). Germline loops: CDR1 SEHNR, CDR2 FQNEAQ (reference sequence). This CDR3 spans 16 amino acids. Deletions cut 1 base from V and 4 bases from J, with 16 bases between. The CDR3 DNA follows: TGTGCCAGCAGCTTAGGGGACGCGGGGCCGGGAGAGACCCAGTACTTC. Encoded protein: CASSLGDAGPGETQYF. Combining the CDR3 with reference TRBV7-9 and TRBJ2-5 gives the whole variable domain DTGVSQNPRHKITKRGQNVTFRCDPISEHNRLYWYRQTLGQGPEFLTYFQNEAQLEKSRLLSDRFSAERPKGSFSTLEIQRTEQGDSAMYLCASSLGDAGPGETQYFGPGTRLLVL.

The chain is built from TRBV9 and TRBJ1-2; the D gene is possibly TRBD1 (6 bases). V lost 3 bases, J lost 4 bases, and 19 bases lay in between. Germline CDR1 reads SGDLS; CDR2 reads YYNGEE. CDR3 size: 16 residues. CDR3 nucleotides: TGTGCCAGCAGCGCTATGACAGGATCCGCCCGCTATGGCTACACCTTC. Translating it yields CASSAMTGSARYGYTF.

The chain combines TRBV4-3 with TRBJ2-7, with TRBD1 matching over 9 bases. Germline trimming cut 3 bases from V and 3 bases from J; bases unmatched to any gene: 0. Germline-derived CDR1 and CDR2 are LGHNA and YSLEER. This CDR3 region has 13 residues. CDR3 DNA: TGCGCCAGCAGCCAGACAGGGGGCTACGAGCAGTACTTC. The encoded protein is CASSQTGGYEQYF.

The gene calls are TRBV5-1 and TRBJ1-1, with D hard to call. The V gene's germline CDR1 is SGHRS and CDR2 YFSETQ. The CDR3 has 17 residues. V was pared by 5 bases and J by 2 bases, with 22 bases between. The CDR3 bases are TGCGCCAGCAGTAAGCACGCGGAGGCCGGAGTTAACACTGAAGCTTTCTTT. Translated, it gives CASSKHAEAGVNTEAFF.

This clone was found once. V and J are TRBV4-1 and TRBJ2-3; D is unclear. The V end lost 4 bases, the J end lost 4 bases, and 9 bases lay between the germline ends. Per germline, CDR1 MGHRA and CDR2 YSYEKL. CDR3 length equals 13 residues. This chain's CDR3 is CASSPSASDTQYF. CDR3 sequence (DNA): TGCGCCAGCAGCCCCTCCGCGTCAGATACGCAGTATTTT.

The chain links TRBV11-2 to TRBJ1-2, with 11 bases fitting TRBD1. The CDR3 is 14 amino acids. CDR1 SGHAT and CDR2 FQNNGV come from the germline V gene. The trim removed 3 bases at V and 6 bases at J, leaving 3 bases unmatched. The CDR3 DNA reads TGTGCCAGCAGCTTCCGGACAGGGGGCGATGGCTACACCTTC. It codes for CASSFRTGGDGYTF.

J is TRBJ2-1 and V is TRBV29-1; 11 bases are shared with TRBD2. The CDR3 length is 16 residues. Trimming removed 1 base from V and 7 bases from J; junction bases left unmatched: 9. Germline V gives CDR1 SQVTM, CDR2 ANQGSEA. The CDR3 region is CSVEGSTSGIGNEQFF. The CDR3 DNA reads TGCAGCGTTGAAGGTTCGACTAGCGGGATAGGGAATGAGCAGTTCTTC.

The V and J genes are TRBV7-2 and TRBJ1-1; TRBD1 might be the D (5 bases). The CDR3 spans 13 residues. Germline-derived CDR1 and CDR2 are SGHTA and FQGNSA. The V end lost 5 bases, the J end lost 4 bases, and 11 bases lay between the germline ends. The CDR3 DNA follows: TGTGCCAGCAGCCGGCGGGACGGCACTGAAGCTTTCTTT. Its protein is CASSRRDGTEAFF.

The chain has TRBV30 and TRBJ1-2, with D possibly TRBD1 on 5 matching bases. The V gene lost 4 bases and the J gene lost 4 bases, with 19 bases spanning the gap. The CDR3 spans 15 residues. Per germline, CDR1 GTSNPN and CDR2 SVGIG (reference sequence). CDR3 sequence: CAWIKEPSGGYGYTF. The CDR3 DNA reads as TGTGCCTGGATCAAGGAGCCATCCGGGGGCTATGGCTACACCTTC.

The V and J genes are TRBV6-5 and TRBJ2-7, with 7 bases identical to TRBD1. V was clipped by 5 bases and J by 2 bases; unmatched bases: 9. Germline CDR1 is MNHEY and CDR2 is SVGAGI. The CDR3 spans 15 residues. Here the CDR3 DNA reads TGTGCCAGCAGTAACGAGACAGGGCCGACCTACGAGCAGTACTTC. This gives the protein CASSNETGPTYEQYF.

The chain is built from TRBV5-4 and TRBJ1-3; D is possibly TRBD1 (6 bases). CDR1 and CDR2 (germline): SGHNT, YYREEE (reference sequence). Deletions cut 0 bases from V and 3 bases from J, with 13 bases between. The CDR3 extends over 16 amino acids. This CDR3 reads CASSLEPGVNGNTIYF. CDR3 sequence (DNA): TGTGCCAGCAGCTTGGAACCAGGGGTAAATGGAAACACCATATATTTT.

V and J are TRBV11-2 and TRBJ2-7, with D unclear. V was pared by 6 bases and J by 9 bases, with 18 bases between. The CDR3 length is 13 residues. Germline values: CDR1 SGHAT, CDR2 FQNNGV. In DNA, the CDR3 is TGTGCCAGCAGATCCGTTGCGTCCCCTCCGCAGTACTTC. This translates into CASRSVASPPQYF.

The rearrangement links TRBV30 to TRBJ2-1, with TRBD2 matching over 9 bases. The CDR3 length is 16 residues. Germline loops: CDR1 GTSNPN, CDR2 SVGIG (reference sequence). Unmatched junction bases numbered 13, after V lost 2 bases and J lost 8 bases. For the CDR3, the DNA is TGTGCCTGGAGTCCCCTAGCGGGACGAACTCGGCATGAGCAGTTCTTC. Translation: CAWSPLAGRTRHEQFF. The complete variable domain, with remaining parts taken from reference TRBV30 and TRBJ2-1, reads SQTIHQWPATLVQPVGSPLSLECTVEGTSNPNLYWYRQAAGRGLQLLFYSVGIGQISSEVPQNLSASRPQDRQFILSSKKLLLSDSGFYLCAWSPLAGRTRHEQFFGPGTRLTVL.

The V call is TRBV5-1, the J call TRBJ1-5; D ambiguous. Germline V gives CDR1 SGHRS, CDR2 YFSETQ. Trimming removed 4 bases from V and 0 bases from J, with 11 bases in between. The CDR3 loop spans 15 amino acids. CDR3 DNA: TGCGCCAGCAGCCCACAACCGCTTAGCAATCAGCCCCAGCATTTT. It encodes CASSPQPLSNQPQHF.

V gene TRBV5-1 combines with J gene TRBJ2-3, with 10 bases lining up with TRBD2. The CDR3 has 15 amino acids. Trimming cost V 4 bases and J 5 bases; bases outside gene matches: 7. CDR1 SGHRS and CDR2 YFSETQ come from the germline V gene. The CDR3 DNA reads TGCGCCAGCAGCCTGCTAGCGGGGGATGGAGATACGCAGTATTTT. Its translation is CASSLLAGDGDTQYF.

The chain recombines TRBV7-3 with TRBJ2-7, with TRBD1 matching over 10 bases. The V gene end was trimmed by 9 bases and the J gene end by 4 bases; junction bases not matched to a gene: 12. Looked up from germline, CDR1 is SGHTA and CDR2 is FQGTGA. This CDR3 region has 15 residues. The CDR3 DNA is TGTGCCAGTAGCATAGGGGGACAGGGGATTTACGAGCAGTACTTC. Translation: CASSIGGQGIYEQYF.

The chain has TRBV7-3 and TRBJ2-7; unclear D gene. Germline V gives CDR1 SGHTA, CDR2 FQGTGA. Trimming shortened V by 2 bases and J by 7 bases, and 15 bases separated the two germline ends. This CDR3 is 14 amino acids long. CDR3 DNA: TGTGCCAGCAGCTTATTGTGGCCCGGGTGGGAGCAGTACTTC. It translates to CASSLLWPGWEQYF.

The chain joins TRBV18 to TRBJ1-1; 9 bases align to TRBD1. J was trimmed by 0 bases and V by 4 bases; bases with no gene match: 6. This CDR3 is built from 16 residues. In germline, CDR1 is KGHSH, CDR2 LQKENI. This CDR3 reads CASSQGQGSMNTEAFF. CDR3 in DNA: TGTGCCAGCTCACAAGGACAGGGGAGCATGAACACTGAAGCTTTCTTT.

The genes are TRBV6-5 and TRBJ2-1; 16 bases line up with TRBD2. J was trimmed by 8 bases and V by 6 bases; bases with no gene match: 4. The CDR3 is 15 amino acids. The germline V gene has CDR1 MNHEY and CDR2 SVGAGI. This CDR3 reads CASRLGLAGGDEQFF. Here the CDR3 DNA reads TGTGCCAGCAGACTGGGACTAGCGGGAGGGGATGAGCAGTTCTTC.

The chain combines TRBV6-5 with TRBJ1-3; D is uncertain. Germline lookup yields CDR1 MNHEY and CDR2 SVGAGI. Trimming took 2 bases from V and 5 from J, leaving 7 bases between them. This CDR3 region has 13 residues. CDR3 sequence (DNA): TGTGCCAGCAGTTACCCCGGTCGAAACACCATATATTTT. This gives the protein CASSYPGRNTIYF.

This rearrangement joins TRBV7-9 to TRBJ1-5; D call uncertain. The ends were cut back, 3 bases at V and 2 bases at J, with 5 bases in the middle. Germline CDR1 SEHNR, CDR2 FQNEAQ (reference sequence). The CDR3 spans 13 residues. The CDR3 here is CASSFAGNQPQHF. CDR3 coding DNA: TGTGCCAGCAGCTTCGCGGGCAATCAGCCCCAGCATTTT.

The chain is built from TRBV7-9 and TRBJ2-7; TRBD1 matches 7 bases. The CDR3 is 14 residues long. J lost 6 bases, V lost 5 bases, and 10 bases had no gene match. CDR1 SEHNR and CDR2 FQNEAQ come from the germline V gene (reference sequence). The CDR3 protein is CASSMQLQGSEQYF. The CDR3 nucleotides are TGTGCCAGCAGCATGCAGTTACAGGGGAGCGAGCAGTACTTC. Based on the CDR3 plus reference TRBV7-9 and TRBJ2-7, the full variable domain is DTGVSQNPRHKITKRGQNVTFRCDPISEHNRLYWYRQTLGQGPEFLTYFQNEAQLEKSRLLSDRFSAERPKGSFSTLEIQRTEQGDSAMYLCASSMQLQGSEQYFGPGTRLTVT.

The genes are TRBV2 and TRBJ1-2; TRBD1 matches 8 bases. This CDR3 is 13 amino acids long. Germline values: CDR1 SNHLY, CDR2 FYNNEI. The trim removed 4 bases at V and 7 bases at J, leaving 5 bases unmatched. Written as DNA, the CDR3 is TGTGCCAGCAGTGCCCTACAGGGGGGTGGCTACACCTTC. It is translated as CASSALQGGGYTF.

This clone came up a few times. Compared with germline, one end of the junction differs, possibly owing to a read error. Here the CDR3 DNA reads TGCGCCAGCAGCCAAGATCTACGGGGGGCCCACCGTTTT. Amino acids: CASSQDLRGAHRF. This chain uses TRBV4-1 with TRBJ1-5; D might be TRBD1 (6 bases). Germline V gives CDR1 MGHRA, CDR2 YSYEKL. The CDR3 contains 13 residues.

This CDR3 is CASRKGAPSHFTDTQYF. Written as DNA, the CDR3 is TGCGCCAGCAGAAAAGGGGCACCATCCCATTTCACAGATACGCAGTATTTT. The chain links TRBV5-1 to TRBJ2-3; possibly TRBD1 for D (5 bases). Per germline, CDR1 SGHRS and CDR2 YFSETQ. This CDR3 is 17 amino acids long. V lost 5 bases and J lost 2, with 21 bases in between.

The chain links TRBV6-5 to TRBJ2-5; 7 bases map to TRBD2. With V trimmed by 5 bases and J by 0 bases, 3 bases remained unmatched. This CDR3 has 14 residues. Per the germline V gene, CDR1 is MNHEY and CDR2 is SVGAGI. The CDR3 protein is CASSPLADQETQYF. The CDR3, as DNA: TGTGCCAGCAGTCCGCTAGCGGACCAAGAGACCCAGTACTTC.

The rearrangement joins TRBV4-2 to TRBJ2-7; D remains ambiguous. The CDR3 consists of 14 residues. Trimming took 0 bases from V and 0 from J, leaving 6 bases between them. The germline gives CDR1 LGHNA, CDR2 YNFKEQ. The CDR3 DNA sequence: TGTGCCAGCAGCCAAGACTCTGTCTCCTACGAGCAGTACTTC. It codes for CASSQDSVSYEQYF.